These T cell receptor gamma chains were read from a single sample in a study of Vδ1+ human thymocytes. TCRdb reprocessed the multiplex PCR reads using CATT. The sample includes tens of thousands of gamma-chain clones, over 20% of them seen just once. The sample taken for sequencing was Vdelta1+ gamma-delta thymocytes from the thymus. These receptors all come from a girl under three years old who had congenital heart surgery. CDR3s include the opening cysteine and the closing phenylalanine or tryptophan. The size field is filled for only some rows; it gives once, few, many or a size class.

abundance	v_gene	j_gene	CDR3aa	CDR3nt
-	TRGV8	TRGJ1/TRGJ2	CATWDAPPFVLWSSYYKKLF	TGTGCAACCTGGGATGCCCCCCCTTTCGTATTATGGTCATCATATTATAAGAAACTCTTT
-	TRGV3	TRGJ1/TRGJ2	CATWDRPFVDYKKLF	TGTGCCACCTGGGACAGGCCGTTTGTGGATTATAAGAAACTCTTT
-	TRGV5	TRGJP1	CATWDSPMCWFKIF	TGTGCCACCTGGGACTCCCCGATGTGTTGGTTCAAGATATTT
-	TRGV3	TRGJP2	CATWDRTSSSDWIKTF	TGTGCCACCTGGGACAGGACCTCTAGTAGTGATTGGATCAAGACGTTT
-	TRGV8	TRGJ1/TRGJ2	CATWMDYYKKLF	TGTGCCACCTGGATGGATTATTATAAGAAACTCTTT
few	TRGV3	TRGJP2	CATWDRPSSSDWIKTF	TGTGCCACCTGGGACAGGCCAAGTAGTAGTGATTGGATCAAGACGTTT
-	TRGV9	TRGJP	CALWEVHELGKKIKVF	TGTGCCTTGTGGGAGGTGCATGAGTTGGGCAAAAAAATCAAGGTATTT
-	TRGV8	TRGJ1/TRGJ2	CATWDWDYYKKLF	TGTGCCACCTGGGATTGGGATTATTATAAGAAACTCTTT
few	TRGV2	TRGJ1/TRGJ2	CATWDSPREHKKLF	TGTGCCACCTGGGACAGCCCCCGAGAACATAAGAAACTCTTT
few	TRGV4	TRGJ1/TRGJ2	CATWDGPRKKLF	TGTGCCACCTGGGATGGGCCGAGGAAGAAACTCTTT
-	TRGV8	TRGJP2	CATWDNGYSSDWIKTF	TGTGCCACCTGGGATAACGGATATAGTAGTGATTGGATCAAGACGTTT
-	TRGV4	TRGJP1	CATWDHTTGWFKIF	TGTGCCACCTGGGATCACACCACTGGTTGGTTCAAGATATTT
-	TRGV2	TRGJ1/TRGJ2	CATWDGRPYKKLF	TGTGCCACCTGGGACGGGCGACCTTATAAGAAACTCTTT
few	TRGV2	TRGJ1/TRGJ2	CATWDGPGLYYKKLF	TGTGCCACCTGGGACGGGCCCGGATTATATTATAAGAAACTCTTT
few	TRGV2	TRGJP2	CATWGRASDWIKTF	TGTGCCACCTGGGGCCGTGCTAGTGATTGGATCAAGACGTTT
-	TRGV2	TRGJ1/TRGJ2	CATWDGLNYYKELF	TGTGCCACCTGGGACGGGTTAAATTATTATAAGGAACTCTTT
few	TRGV8	TRGJP2	CATWDIRKYSSDWIKTF	TGTGCCACCTGGGATATCAGAAAATATAGTAGTGATTGGATCAAGACGTTT
-	TRGV4	TRGJ1/TRGJ2	CATWDRPVRYKKLF	TGTGCCACCTGGGACAGGCCGGTCAGATATAAGAAACTCTTT
few	TRGV9	TRGJ1/TRGJ2	CALWEPQREFSYKKLF	TGTGCCTTGTGGGAGCCGCAACGGGAATTTTCTTATAAGAAACTCTTT
few	TRGV8	TRGJ1/TRGJ2	CATWDRMKKLF	TGTGCCACCTGGGATAGGATGAAGAAACTCTTT
-	TRGV4	TRGJ1/TRGJ2	CATWDGHVEKLF	TGTGCCACCTGGGATGGGCATGTGGAGAAACTCTTC
few	TRGV4	TRGJP2	CATWDARRGSDWIKTF	TGTGCCACCTGGGATGCGAGGAGGGGTAGTGATTGGATCAAGACGTTT
-	TRGV4	TRGJ1/TRGJ2	CATWDGRRAFKKLF	TGCGCCACCTGGGATGGTAGAAGGGCTTTTAAGAAACTCTTT
few	TRGV5	TRGJ1/TRGJ2	CATWDTERELF	TGTGCCACCTGGGACACCGAAAGGGAACTCTTT
-	TRGV8	TRGJ1/TRGJ2	CATWDSPNYYKKLF	TGTGCCACCTGGGATAGTCCGAATTATTATAAGAAACTCTTT
-	TRGV9	TRGJ1/TRGJ2	CALWEVRGYRYKKLF	TGTGCCTTGTGGGAGGTGCGAGGGTATAGATATAAGAAACTCTTT
-	TRGV3	TRGJP2	CATWDSMPMGSDWIKTF	TGTGCCACCTGGGACAGTATGCCTATGGGTAGTGATTGGATCAAGACGTTT
-	TRGV4	TRGJ1/TRGJ2	CATWEGGYKKLF	TGTGCCACCTGGGAAGGGGGTTATAAGAAACTCTTT
few	TRGV9	TRGJ1/TRGJ2	CALWAWKLF	TGTGCCTTGTGGGCTTGGAAACTCTTT
-	TRGV4	TRGJP2	CATWDGGWIKTF	TGTGCCACCTGGGATGGGGGTTGGATCAAGACGTTT
-	TRGV2	TRGJP2	CATWDGLKSSDWIKTF	TGTGCCACCTGGGACGGGCTTAAGAGTAGTGATTGGATCAAGACGTTT
-	TRGV3	TRGJ1/TRGJ2	CATWDRELSCKKLF	TGTGCCACCTGGGACAGGGAACTATCCTGTAAGAAACTCTTT
few	TRGV4	TRGJ1/TRGJ2	CATWDGLMKKLF	TGTGCCACCTGGGATGGCCTGATGAAGAAACTCTTT
few	TRGV9	TRGJP1	CALWEVKMGTTGWFKIF	TGTGCCTTGTGGGAGGTGAAGATGGGTACCACTGGTTGGTTCAAGATATTT
few	TRGV3	TRGJ1/TRGJ2	CATWDRSHYKKLF	TGTGCCACCTGGGACAGGAGCCATTATAAGAAACTCTTT
-	TRGV3	TRGJ1/TRGJ2	CATWVSNYKKLF	TGTGCCACCTGGGTATCGAATTATAAGAAACTCTTT
-	TRGV4	TRGJ1/TRGJ2	CATWDRSYYKKLF	TGTGCCACCTGGGACAGAAGTTATTATAAGAAACTCTTT
-	TRGV9	TRGJ1/TRGJ2	CALWEVPRRDYKKLF	TGTGCCTTGTGGGAGGTCCCAAGACGGGATTATAAGAAACTCTTT
few	TRGV4	TRGJ1/TRGJ2	CATWDGPVYKKLF	TGTGCCACCTGGGATGGGCCGGTTTATAAGAAACTCTTT
-	TRGV2	TRGJ1/TRGJ2	CATWDGELTYYKKLF	TGTGCCACCTGGGACGGCGAACTCACTTATTATAAGAAACTCTTT
few	TRGV3	TRGJ1/TRGJ2	CAAWRGDYYKKLF	TGTGCCGCCTGGAGAGGGGATTATTATAAGAAACTCTTT
few	TRGV2	TRGJ1/TRGJ2	CATWDGGHYKKLF	TGTGCCACCTGGGACGGGGGGCATTATAAGAAACTCTTT
-	TRGV2	TRGJP2	CATSGPSYSSDWIKTF	TGTGCCACCTCTGGCCCCTCATATAGTAGTGATTGGATCAAGACGTTT
-	TRGV3	TRGJP2	CATWDGLHRLSSDWIKTF	TGTGCCACCTGGGACGGGCTCCACCGCCTAAGTAGTGATTGGATCAAGACGTTT
-	TRGV8	TRGJP2	CATWDSGNSSDWIKTF	TGTGCCACCTGGGATTCCGGCAATAGTAGTGATTGGATCAAGACGTTT
-	TRGV2	TRGJ1/TRGJ2	CATWDPSGALYYKKLF	TGTGCCACCTGGGATCCCTCGGGGGCCCTTTATTATAAGAAACTCTTT
-	TRGV3	TRGJP2	CATWDRPYSSDWIKTF	TGTGCCACCTGGGACAGGCCATATAGTAGTGATTGGATCAAGACGTTT
few	TRGV8	TRGJ1/TRGJ2	CATWDSRMGDKKLF	TGTGCCACCTGGGATAGCCGGATGGGCGATAAGAAACTCTTT
-	TRGV5	TRGJ1/TRGJ2	CATWDLAPYYKKLF	TGTGCCACCTGGGACCTTGCTCCCTATTATAAGAAACTCTTT
few	TRGV9	TRGJ1/TRGJ2	CALWGMEDYKKLF	TGTGCCTTGTGGGGTATGGAGGATTATAAGAAACTCTTT
few	TRGV9	TRGJ1/TRGJ2	CALWELPGSYYKKLF	TGTGCCTTGTGGGAGCTCCCGGGAAGTTATTATAAGAAACTCTTT
few	TRGV2	TRGJ1/TRGJ2	CATWDGYSNYYKKLF	TGTGCCACCTGGGACGGCTATTCGAATTATTATAAGAAACTCTTT
-	TRGV5	TRGJ1/TRGJ2	CATWDQRGVKLF	TGTGCCACCTGGGACCAGAGGGGAGTGAAACTCTTT
-	TRGV2	TRGJ1/TRGJ2	CATWDGCAKLF	TGTGCCACCTGGGACGGTTGCGCGAAACTCTTT
few	TRGV3	TRGJ1/TRGJ2	CATWDRPSFNYKKLF	TGTGCCACCTGGGACAGGCCTTCTTTTAATTATAAGAAACTCTTT
-	TRGV8	TRGJ1/TRGJ2	CATWAENYYKKLF	TGTGCCACCTGGGCAGAGAATTATTATAAGAAACTCTTT
-	TRGV8	TRGJ1/TRGJ2	CATWDRPQHYKKLF	TGTGCCACCTGGGATAGGCCGCAACATTATAAGAAACTCTTT
-	TRGV3	TRGJ1/TRGJ2	CATWDGSYYKKLF	TGTGCCACCTGGGACGGCTCGTATTATAAGAAACTCTTT
-	TRGV2	TRGJ1/TRGJ2	CATWDTYCPYYKKLF	TGTGCCACCTGGGACACATATTGCCCCTATTATAAGAAACTCTTT